The 24 T cell receptor beta chains given below trace back to one sample, sequenced in a study of persistence of HIV-infected CD4 T cells. No antigen has been assigned to these receptors. The immunoSEQ assay was version 4, run in survey mode. Generated by immunoSEQ multiplex PCR, the TCRdb table keeps only in-frame clones and is missing some. The sample shows 25,000 to 30,000 clones, roughly four fifths of them seen only once. The stimulus was lysate of CMV-infected fibroblasts, 9 to 10 ug/mL. CD40L/CD69 double-negative CD45RO-high memory CD4+ T cells were collected. The sequenced sample was CD4+ T cells sorted from PBMCs after 18-hour stimulation, obtained from a patient who received antiretroviral therapy. These receptors came from an adult man with HIV who was CMV-seropositive.

The genes are TRBV7-2 and TRBJ2-3; no clear D. The CDR3 spans 16 residues. Trimming took 6 bases from V and 0 from J, leaving 16 bases between them. Germline lookup yields CDR1 SGHTA and CDR2 FQGNSA. CDR3 in DNA: TGTGCCAGCAGACTGGTCGTGGGCAGTAGCACAGATACGCAGTATTTT. This translates into CASRLVVGSSTDTQYF.

Only a few counts were recorded for this clone. The chain recombines TRBV10-2 with TRBJ1-5, with TRBD1 identical over 7 bases. The trim removed 7 bases at V and 3 bases at J, leaving 3 bases unmatched. The germline gives CDR1 WSHSY, CDR2 SAAADI. The CDR3 extends over 13 amino acids. The DNA for the CDR3 is TGCGCCAGCAAGGGACAGTTCAATCAGCCCCAGCATTTT. Translated, it gives CASKGQFNQPQHF.

The genes are TRBV2 and TRBJ1-2; D is undetermined. This CDR3 is 12 amino acids long. Germline values: CDR1 SNHLY, CDR2 FYNNEI. Between the trimmed V and J ends, which lost 5 bases and 2 bases, there was a span of 6 bases. CDR3 bases: TGTGCCAGCAGTCCGGAAAACTATGGCTACACCTTC. This translates into CASSPENYGYTF.

A single count supports this clone. The chain couples TRBV5-1 to TRBJ1-2; D unresolved. Looked up from germline, CDR1 is SGHRS and CDR2 is YFSETQ. V lost 1 base and J 3 bases, leaving 19 bases between the germline ends. The CDR3 spans 17 residues. CDR3 amino acids: CASSLFSAAKRDYGYTF. The CDR3 DNA sequence: TGCGCCAGCAGCTTGTTTTCGGCAGCTAAAAGGGACTATGGCTACACCTTC.

The rearrangement joins TRBV5-1 to TRBJ1-1, with 7 positions matching TRBD1. J gave up 0 bases and V 3 bases, and 11 bases lay outside the gene matches. The CDR3 consists of 17 residues. Germline CDR1 reads SGHRS; CDR2 reads YFSETQ. The CDR3 DNA is TGCGCCAGCAGCTCGCGGGGGACAGACCTTATGAACACTGAAGCTTTCTTT. Translating gives CASSSRGTDLMNTEAFF.

The rearrangement links TRBV28 to TRBJ2-3, with 11 bases lining up with TRBD2. V was pared by 2 bases and J by 3 bases, with 1 base of the junction left unmatched. The CDR3 covers 15 residues. Looked up from germline, CDR1 is MDHEN and CDR2 is SYDVKM. The CDR3 DNA sequence: TGTGCCAGCAGTTTACTAGCGGGGGGAACAGATACGCAGTATTTT. Amino acid sequence: CASSLLAGGTDTQYF. Looking up the rest from reference TRBV28 and TRBJ2-3 gives the full variable domain: DVKVTQSSRYLVKRTGEKVFLECVQDMDHENMFWYRQDPGLGLRLIYFSYDVKMKEKGDIPEGYSVSREKKERFSLILESASTNQTSMYLCASSLLAGGTDTQYFGPGTRLTVL.

The chain combines TRBV11-1 with TRBJ2-6; 7 positions match TRBD1. V lost 5 bases and J lost 2; bases outside the gene matches: 3. CDR1 SGHAT and CDR2 FQDESV come from the germline V gene (reference sequence). CDR3 length: 15 residues. The DNA for the CDR3 is TGTGCCAGCAGCCAAGACAGGGCTGGGGCCAACGTCCTGACTTTC. It specifies CASSQDRAGANVLTF.

This clone has a single count. The chain links TRBV28 to TRBJ1-2; weak D call: TRBD1 (5 bases). Trimming pared 2 bases from V and 9 bases from J, leaving 13 bases between. The CDR3 covers 13 residues. Germline assignment: CDR1 MDHEN and CDR2 SYDVKM. In DNA, the CDR3 is TGTGCCAGCAGTTTACGGCAGGGCAGTCGCTACACCTTC. This encodes CASSLRQGSRYTF.

V is TRBV2 and J is TRBJ2-5; 8 bases are shared with TRBD1. Trimming removed 9 bases from V and 5 bases from J; junction bases left unmatched: 5. Germline V gene sequence: CDR1 SNHLY, CDR2 FYNNEI. The CDR3 covers 12 residues. The CDR3 region is CASDRGVETQYF. CDR3 coding DNA: TGTGCCAGTGACAGGGGCGTGGAGACCCAGTACTTC.

V usage is TRBV7-2 and J usage is TRBJ2-3, with 8 bases that match TRBD2. J gave up 4 bases and V 6 bases, and 6 bases lay outside the gene matches. Per germline, CDR1 SGHTA and CDR2 FQGNSA. The CDR3 consists of 14 residues. The CDR3 sequence is CASRSGGASDTQYF. The CDR3 nucleotides are TGTGCCAGCAGGTCCGGGGGGGCCTCAGATACGCAGTATTTT.

This clone was seen a single time. The chain carries TRBV19 and TRBJ1-2, with TRBD1 as a possible D gene (5 bases). Germline CDR1 and CDR2: LNHDA and SQIVND (reference sequence). Trimming removed 1 base from V and 4 bases from J, with 7 bases in between. This CDR3 contains 13 residues. The CDR3 DNA reads TGTGCCAGTAGTATAGCGGGACTCTATGGCTACACCTTC. It is translated as CASSIAGLYGYTF.

This clone was counted only a few times. The rearrangement uses TRBV7-2 and TRBJ1-5; tentative D call: TRBD1 (5 bases). The CDR3 extends over 15 amino acids. The germline gives CDR1 SGHTA, CDR2 FQGNSA. V shed 1 base and J shed 5 bases, with 12 bases lying between them. The CDR3 DNA reads as TGTGCCAGCAGCTTAGTGAATCCGGGGGATCAGCCCCAGCATTTT. As protein: CASSLVNPGDQPQHF.

Only a few counts were recorded for this clone. The gene calls are TRBV3-1 (or the pseudogene TRBV3-2) and TRBJ1-1; 9 nucleotides align to TRBD1. The CDR3 covers 16 residues. Germline V gene lookup returns CDR1 LGHDT and CDR2 YNNKEL (reference sequence). The V segment lost 1 base and the J segment 5 bases; nucleotides outside the gene matches: 8. The CDR3 region is CASSQAPGQGGTEAFF. The CDR3 region has the DNA TGTGCCAGCAGCCAAGCGCCGGGACAGGGAGGGACTGAAGCTTTCTTT.

The chain carries TRBV7-9 and TRBJ2-6; D not certain. This CDR3 has 15 residues. Trimming cost V 0 bases and J 1 base, with 4 bases left between them. Looked up from germline, CDR1 is SEHNR and CDR2 is FQNEAQ (reference sequence). The CDR3 loop reads CASSLAESGANVLTF. The CDR3 DNA sequence: TGTGCCAGCAGCTTAGCAGAGTCTGGGGCCAACGTCCTGACTTTC.

This clone came up once. The chain is built from TRBV7-2 and TRBJ1-2; tentatively, D is TRBD1 (6 bases). The CDR3 is 16 residues long. Germline V gene sequence: CDR1 SGHTA, CDR2 FQGNSA. V was pared by 5 bases and J by 3 bases, with 19 bases between. The CDR3 spells CASSPQAGAGHYGYTF. The CDR3 DNA reads as TGTGCCAGCAGCCCCCAAGCGGGGGCCGGGCACTATGGCTACACCTTC.

The rearrangement links TRBV6-2 or TRBV6-3 to TRBJ2-7, with 9 positions matching TRBD2. The CDR3 is 14 residues long. CDR1 and CDR2 from the germline V gene are MNHEY and SVGEGT. The trim removed 2 bases at V and 2 bases at J, leaving 1 base unmatched. CDR3: CASSYGGRAYEQYF. The CDR3 region has the DNA TGTGCCAGCAGTTACGGCGGGAGGGCCTACGAGCAGTACTTC.

The gene calls are TRBV7-9 and TRBJ1-2, with 8 nucleotides matching TRBD1. Losses at the gene ends were 1 base for V and 7 bases for J; bases not matched to a gene: 11. Germline assignment: CDR1 SEHNR and CDR2 FQNEAQ (reference sequence). The length of the CDR3 is 16 residues. Here the CDR3 reads CASSLVGAQGASGYTF. The CDR3 DNA is TGTGCCAGCAGCTTAGTTGGGGCTCAGGGGGCCTCTGGCTACACCTTC.

CDR3 residues: CASSLKGGASGYGYTF. CDR3 in DNA: TGTGCCAGCAGCTTGAAGGGGGGGGCGTCTGGCTATGGCTACACCTTC. This chain connects TRBV5-4 to TRBJ1-2, with D possibly TRBD1 on 6 matching bases. V was clipped by 1 base and J by 4 bases, with 17 bases between them. Germline lookup yields CDR1 SGHNT and CDR2 YYREEE (reference sequence). The CDR3 totals 16 residues.

The chain carries TRBV30 and TRBJ1-2; the D is unclear. The CDR3 is made up of 14 amino acids. V was pared by 0 bases and J by 2 bases, with 10 bases between. Per the germline V gene, CDR1 is GTSNPN and CDR2 is SVGIG (reference sequence). The CDR3 DNA is TGTGCCTGGAGTGTCGGTATACAGAACTATGGCTACACCTTC. It is translated as CAWSVGIQNYGYTF.

The chain is built from TRBV3-1 (or the pseudogene TRBV3-2) and TRBJ1-1; a weak D match, TRBD1 (6 bases). The CDR3 loop spans 15 amino acids. Germline CDR1 is LGHDT and CDR2 is YNNKEL (reference sequence). The V gene lost 0 bases and the J gene lost 5 bases, with 13 bases spanning the gap. The CDR3 DNA follows: TGTGCCAGCAGCCAAGATAATGGGGGCAGAACTGAAGCTTTCTTT. Translated, it gives CASSQDNGGRTEAFF.

CDR3 nucleotide sequence: TGTGCCAGCAGCTTAGATAGAGGGGAGCTGTTTTTT. It codes for CASSLDRGELFF. The chain combines TRBV11-3 with TRBJ2-2, with D unclear. The germline V and J ends were trimmed by 0 bases and 8 bases, with 4 bases remaining between them. Germline V gives CDR1 SGHNT, CDR2 YENEEA. The length of the CDR3 is 12 residues.

Details on this clone: Other DNA sequences in the sample encode the same CDR3. V usage is TRBV6-5 and J usage is TRBJ2-2; TRBD1 is a possible D gene (7 bases). Germline values: CDR1 MNHEY, CDR2 SVGAGI. CDR3 length: 15 residues. Trimming pared 5 bases from V and 2 bases from J, leaving 12 bases between. CDR3 coding DNA: TGTGCCAGCAGTCGTCAGGGGGGTAACACCGGGGAGCTGTTTTTT. Translated, it gives CASSRQGGNTGELFF.

The genes are TRBV7-2 and TRBJ2-7; TRBD2 matches at 7 bases. The CDR3 covers 13 residues. The J segment lost 3 bases and the V segment lost 6 bases, leaving 5 bases of the junction unmatched. Germline values: CDR1 SGHTA, CDR2 FQGNSA. In DNA, the CDR3 is TGTGCCAGCAGTGGCGGCGGGGGCTACGAGCAGTACTTC. This translates into CASSGGGGYEQYF.

The sample holds one count of this clone. The chain combines TRBV19 with TRBJ2-3; D is possibly TRBD2 (6 bases). CDR1 and CDR2 (germline): LNHDA, SQIVND (reference sequence). V was trimmed by 5 bases and J by 8 bases, leaving 23 bases between them. This CDR3 comprises 16 residues. CDR3 in DNA: TGTGCCAGTAGTGCGATGGACGGACGAGGGGAGGTTACGCAGTATTTT. It codes for CASSAMDGRGEVTQYF.